Listed below are T cell receptor beta chains from one sample, sequenced in a study of technical replicates of blood from several donors. Assay used: immunoSEQ multiplex PCR; TCRdb lists only in-frame clones, some missing. The table records under 90,000 clones, roughly 98% of them present only once. The specimen sequenced was T cells isolated from PBMCs. The source of these receptors is a human donor in good health. The CDR3 runs from the conserved cysteine through the conserved F or W. The order of the fields is CDR3 protein, CDR3 length, J gene, V gene, D gene. D genes are given only for firm matches.

CASTPRAGQGKNEQFF 16 TRBJ2-1 TRBV27 TRBD1
CASGHTDTQYF 11 TRBJ2-3 TRBV6-5 NA
CASSPLQASSYNEQFF 16 TRBJ2-1 TRBV28 NA
CASSDPHRDSTYEQYF 16 TRBJ2-7 TRBV5-4 TRBD1
CASSKFRGSYNEQFF 15 TRBJ2-1 TRBV14 NA
CAWSTRTSGFTDTQYF 16 TRBJ2-3 TRBV30 TRBD2
CASSRPGGQGTYEQYF 16 TRBJ2-7 TRBV5-1 TRBD1
CASSEGLAYNEQFF 14 TRBJ2-1 TRBV2 TRBD2
CASSPVYRTDSYEQYF 16 TRBJ2-7 TRBV5-1 NA
CASSLGRMTGLGGYTF 16 TRBJ1-2 TRBV5-1 TRBD1
CASSDSLRDTQYF 13 TRBJ2-3 TRBV5-6 NA
CASRRYPSGNPYEQYF 16 TRBJ2-7 TRBV27 TRBD2
CASSQPGDREYYGYTF 16 TRBJ1-2 TRBV11-2 TRBD1
CASSLQRSEAFF 12 TRBJ1-1 TRBV5-4 NA
CASSPRTGGAANTGELFF 18 TRBJ2-2 TRBV9 TRBD1
CASSFMRGGGNTIYF 15 TRBJ1-3 TRBV27 NA
CSVAPDSYEQYF 12 TRBJ2-7 TRBV29-1 NA
CASSYGAVQETQYF 14 TRBJ2-5 TRBV6-5 NA
CASSGGLAGVGTDTQYF 17 TRBJ2-3 TRBV9 TRBD2
CASSPPGQPANTEAFF 16 TRBJ1-1 TRBV18 TRBD1
CASSLDLAGGSYEQYF 16 TRBJ2-7 TRBV11-2 TRBD1
CSVAGTEAFF 10 TRBJ1-1 TRBV29-1 NA
CASSEGPLATLAFF 14 TRBJ1-1 TRBV6-1 NA
CASSLEFGVEAFF 13 TRBJ1-1 TRBV7-6 NA
CASSQGAVTAGEQYF 15 TRBJ2-7 TRBV4-1 NA
CASSESSGGDSYGYTF 16 TRBJ1-2 TRBV2 TRBD1
CASSPNPGTEAFF 13 TRBJ1-1 TRBV11-3 NA
CSVYQGYYGYTF 12 TRBJ1-2 TRBV29-1 NA
CASSQGQYATNEKLFF 16 TRBJ1-4 TRBV5-1 NA
CASSLGQGNEKLFF 14 TRBJ1-4 TRBV7-9 TRBD1
CASSLGVYSTDTQYF 15 TRBJ2-3 TRBV11-3 NA
CASSLRLVRNTEAFF 15 TRBJ1-1 TRBV28 NA
CAIRGAGSQGTRQETQYF 18 TRBJ2-5 TRBV10-3 NA
CASTKPGQSYEQYF 14 TRBJ2-7 TRBV6-5 TRBD1
CASAGVPIYNEQFF 14 TRBJ2-1 TRBV25-1 NA
CASNPPASGQETQYF 15 TRBJ2-5 TRBV9 TRBD2
CAWSVSRAGGSNQPQHF 17 TRBJ1-5 TRBV30 NA
CASGWASGRFYNEQFF 16 TRBJ2-1 TRBV6-6 TRBD2
CASSLLRRERLLQYF 15 TRBJ2-7 TRBV5-8 NA
CASSQAFF 8 TRBJ2-3 TRBV14 NA